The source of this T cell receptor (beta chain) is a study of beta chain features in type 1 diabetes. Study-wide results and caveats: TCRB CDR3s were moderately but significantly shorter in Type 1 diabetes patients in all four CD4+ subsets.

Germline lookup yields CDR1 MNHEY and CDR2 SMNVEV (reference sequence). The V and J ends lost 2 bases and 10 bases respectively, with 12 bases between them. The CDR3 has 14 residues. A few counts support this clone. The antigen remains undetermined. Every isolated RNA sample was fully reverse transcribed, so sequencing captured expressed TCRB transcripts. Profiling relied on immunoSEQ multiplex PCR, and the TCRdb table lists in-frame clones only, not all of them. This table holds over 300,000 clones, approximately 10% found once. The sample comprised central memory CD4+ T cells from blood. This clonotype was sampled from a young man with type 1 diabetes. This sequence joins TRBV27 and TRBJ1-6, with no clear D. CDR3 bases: TGTGCCAGCAGTTTAGGATTCGGGAGCTCACCCCTCCACTTT. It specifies CASSLGFGSSPLHF.